These 11 T cell receptor beta chains were all obtained from the same sample, sequenced in a study of CD8 T cells in ankylosing spondylitis. TCRdb reprocessed the 5' RACE reads with MiXCR, giving one entry per CDR3 protein. There are around 300,000 distinct CDR3 sequences in the sample; around 20% occur only once, and under 4% lies in the top ten. Sequenced material: blood, either unsorted or a sorted T cell fraction (not recorded which). The receptors stem from a female donor with ankylosing spondylitis or in good health (not recorded which).

This chain links TRBV6-1 with TRBJ2-1; D is unclear. The CDR3 contains 13 residues. Trimming removed 7 bases at V and 2 bases at J, with 9 bases between. CDR1 and CDR2 (germline): MNHNS, SASEGT. In DNA, the CDR3 is TGTGCCAGCACCCCAGGTGCCTACAATGAGCAGTTCTTC. The encoded protein is CASTPGAYNEQFF.

This clonotype was observed a few times. The gene calls are TRBV28 and TRBJ2-7; D is uncertain. Germline V gene data show CDR1 as MDHEN and CDR2 as SYDVKM. This CDR3 comprises 16 residues. Trimming pared 1 base from V and 2 bases from J, leaving 15 bases between. The CDR3 here is CASSLFNRRPTYEQYF. The DNA of the CDR3 is TGTGCCAGCAGTTTATTTAATCGGAGACCAACCTACGAGCAGTACTTC.

This clonotype was detected ten times or more. The rearrangement links TRBV20-1 to TRBJ2-7, with a tentative D call TRBD2 (5 bases). The CDR3 has 11 amino acids. Germline lookup yields CDR1 DFQATT and CDR2 SNEGSKA (reference sequence). The V end lost 8 bases, the J end lost 5 bases, and 13 bases lay between the germline ends. The CDR3 here is CSQEVGDEQYF. CDR3 nucleotides: TGCAGTCAGGAGGTAGGAGACGAGCAGTACTTC.

The genes are TRBV12-3 or TRBV12-4 and TRBJ1-4; a possible D gene is TRBD1 (6 bases). The CDR3 runs to 14 residues. Trimming removed 1 base at V and 7 bases at J, with 10 bases between. CDR3: CASSLDREGEKLFF. Written as DNA, the CDR3 is TGTGCCAGCAGTTTAGACAGGGAGGGTGAAAAACTGTTTTTT.

The V call is TRBV7-9, the J call TRBJ1-1, with unresolved D. Germline assignment: CDR1 SEHNR and CDR2 FQNEAQ (reference sequence). The CDR3 is made up of 14 amino acids. Trimming stripped 7 bases from V and 0 bases from J, with 12 bases between. This chain's CDR3 is CASISGSLNTEAFF. CDR3 DNA: TGTGCCAGCATTAGCGGCAGCTTGAACACTGAAGCTTTCTTT.

The V call is TRBV29-1, the J call TRBJ2-3; the D gene could be TRBD1 or TRBD2 (5 bases each). Trimming left V 8 bases short and J 6 bases short, with 21 bases between. Germline lookup yields CDR1 SQVTM and CDR2 ANQGSEA. The CDR3 contains 14 residues. CDR3 DNA: TGCAGCTCTGTGGGGACCTACCTCGGGGATACGCAGTATTTT. It codes for CSSVGTYLGDTQYF.

The rearrangement joins TRBV28 to TRBJ1-2; D is possibly TRBD1 (6 bases). Germline assignment: CDR1 MDHEN and CDR2 SYDVKM. The germline V and J ends were trimmed by 10 bases and 2 bases, with 14 bases remaining between them. The CDR3 spans 13 residues. DNA for the CDR3: TGTGCCACGACGACAGGCGGGAACTATGGCTACACCTTC. Amino acid sequence: CATTTGGNYGYTF.

This clonotype turned up a few times. This chain connects TRBV15 to TRBJ1-2; no definite D call. Germline V gene lookup returns CDR1 LNHNV and CDR2 YYDKDF (reference sequence). The CDR3 totals 15 residues. V lost 0 bases to trimming and J lost 1 base, with 9 bases between them. CDR3 residues: CATSRDRWVNYGYTF. In DNA, the CDR3 is TGTGCCACCAGCAGAGATCGGTGGGTTAACTATGGCTACACCTTC. The full variable domain, in which reference TRBV15 and TRBJ1-2 provide the parts outside the CDR3, is DAMVIQNPRYQVTQFGKPVTLSCSQTLNHNVMYWYQQKSSQAPKLLFHYYDKDFNNEADTPDNFQSRRPNTSFCFLDIRSPGLGDTAMYLCATSRDRWVNYGYTFGSGTRLTVV.

Regarding this clonotype: At one boundary the junction diverges from the germline segment, which might be a read error. The chain joins TRBV28 to TRBJ2-3; D tentatively fits TRBD1 or TRBD2 (6 bases each). This CDR3 comprises 15 residues. Per the germline V gene, CDR1 is MDHEN and CDR2 is SYDVKM. The CDR3 spells CAINKQGRRADTQYF. DNA of the CDR3: TGTGCCATCAACAAACAGGGTCGGAGGGCAGACACGCAGTATTTT.

This clonotype has just a few counts. The V and J genes are TRBV6-1 and TRBJ2-1; 10 bases are a match to TRBD2. V lost 6 bases, J lost 4 bases, and 6 bases stayed unmatched. Germline V lookup: CDR1 MNHNS, CDR2 SASEGT. The CDR3 runs 15 residues. CDR3 loop: CASRMSGRVYNEQFF. The CDR3, as DNA: TGTGCCAGCAGGATGAGCGGGAGGGTTTACAATGAGCAGTTCTTC.

The J gene is TRBJ2-1, the V gene TRBV20-1, with 9 bases identical to TRBD2. Unmatched junction bases numbered 6, after V lost 5 bases and J lost 4 bases. The CDR3 is 14 residues long. Germline V gene lookup returns CDR1 DFQATT and CDR2 SNEGSKA (reference sequence). Here the CDR3 DNA reads TGCAGTGCTTCAACTAGCGGGCAGTACAATGAGCAGTTCTTC. The encoded protein is CSASTSGQYNEQFF.